The clone carrying this T cell receptor beta chain was counted ten times or more. Unique molecular identifiers had been added to the TCR beta cDNA libraries. Via MiXCR, TCRdb re-called the PCR reads, giving one row per CDR3 protein. The sample comprises roughly 730,000 distinct CDR3 sequences, 25% to 30% of which are singletons, and more than 0.45% rests with the top ten. The sample comes from a study of post-analysis software for immune sequencing data. This receptor was obtained from a girl between 10 and 17 years old with multiple sclerosis. The source material was blood.

The CDR3 is CASRRLGGPDYEQYF. The CDR3 DNA reads as TGTGCCAGCAGACGACTAGGGGGGCCAGACTACGAGCAGTACTTC. The chain has TRBV27 and TRBJ2-7, with D tentatively TRBD1 or TRBD2 (6 bases each). Germline V gene sequence: CDR1 MNHEY, CDR2 SMNVEV (reference sequence). The CDR3 loop spans 15 amino acids. With 6 bases removed from V and 3 bases from J, the gap between germline ends came to 18 bases.